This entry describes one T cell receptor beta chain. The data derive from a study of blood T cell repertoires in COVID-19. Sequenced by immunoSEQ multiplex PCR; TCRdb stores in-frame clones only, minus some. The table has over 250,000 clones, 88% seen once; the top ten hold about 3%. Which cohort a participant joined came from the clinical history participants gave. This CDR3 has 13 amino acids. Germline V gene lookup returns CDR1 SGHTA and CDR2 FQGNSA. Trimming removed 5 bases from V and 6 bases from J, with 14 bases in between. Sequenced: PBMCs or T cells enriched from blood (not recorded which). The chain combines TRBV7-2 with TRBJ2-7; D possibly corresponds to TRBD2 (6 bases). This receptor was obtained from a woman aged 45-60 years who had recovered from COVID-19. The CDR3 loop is CASSPDGGLEQYF. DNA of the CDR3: TGTGCCAGCAGCCCAGACGGGGGACTCGAGCAGTACTTC.